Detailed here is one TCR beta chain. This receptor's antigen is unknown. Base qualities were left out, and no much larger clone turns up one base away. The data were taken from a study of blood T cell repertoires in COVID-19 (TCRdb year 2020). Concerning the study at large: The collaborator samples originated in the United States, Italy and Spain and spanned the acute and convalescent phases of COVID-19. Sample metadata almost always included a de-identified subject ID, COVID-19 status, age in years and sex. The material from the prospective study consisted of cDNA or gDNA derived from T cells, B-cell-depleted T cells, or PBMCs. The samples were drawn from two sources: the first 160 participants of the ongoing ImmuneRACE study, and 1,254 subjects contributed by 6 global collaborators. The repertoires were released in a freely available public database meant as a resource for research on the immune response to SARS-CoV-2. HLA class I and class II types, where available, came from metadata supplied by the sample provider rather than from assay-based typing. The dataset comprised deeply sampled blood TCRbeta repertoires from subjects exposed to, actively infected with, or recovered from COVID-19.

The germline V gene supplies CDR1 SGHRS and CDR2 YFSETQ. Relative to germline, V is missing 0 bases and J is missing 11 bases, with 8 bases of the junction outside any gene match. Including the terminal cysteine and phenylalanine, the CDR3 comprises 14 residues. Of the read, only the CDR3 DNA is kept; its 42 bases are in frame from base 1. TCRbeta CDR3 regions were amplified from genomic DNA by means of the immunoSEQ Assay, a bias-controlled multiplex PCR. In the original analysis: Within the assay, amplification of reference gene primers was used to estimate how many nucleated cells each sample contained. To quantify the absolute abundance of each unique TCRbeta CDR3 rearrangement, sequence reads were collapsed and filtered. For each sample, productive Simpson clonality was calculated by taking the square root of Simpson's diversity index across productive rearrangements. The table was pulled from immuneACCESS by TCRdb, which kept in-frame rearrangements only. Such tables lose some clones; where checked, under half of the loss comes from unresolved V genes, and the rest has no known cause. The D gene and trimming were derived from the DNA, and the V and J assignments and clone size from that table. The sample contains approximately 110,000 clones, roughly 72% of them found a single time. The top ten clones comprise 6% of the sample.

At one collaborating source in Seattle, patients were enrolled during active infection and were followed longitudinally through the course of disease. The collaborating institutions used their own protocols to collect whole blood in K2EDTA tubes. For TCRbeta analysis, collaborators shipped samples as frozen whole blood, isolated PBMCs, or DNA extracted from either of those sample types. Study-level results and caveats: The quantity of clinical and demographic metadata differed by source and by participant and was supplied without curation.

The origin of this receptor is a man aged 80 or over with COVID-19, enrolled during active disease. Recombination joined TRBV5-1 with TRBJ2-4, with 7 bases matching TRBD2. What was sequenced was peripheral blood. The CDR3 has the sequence CASSLGRGAGVQYF. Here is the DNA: TGCGCCAGCAGCTTGGGCAGAGGGGCGGGGGTTCAGTACTTC.